This TCR beta chain was found in a study of blood T cell repertoires in COVID-19. Sequencing was performed with immunoSEQ multiplex PCR; in TCRdb, only in-frame clones are kept and a portion is missing. The sample lists approximately 350,000 clones, 90% to 95% occurring once. CDR3 length equals 14 residues. Per germline, CDR1 MNHEY and CDR2 SMNVEV (reference sequence). The germline V and J ends were trimmed by 3 bases and 4 bases, with 12 bases remaining between them. The receptor comes from a woman aged 18-29 years who had recovered from COVID-19. The rearrangement joins TRBV27 to TRBJ1-1; no firm D call. Sequences were obtained from peripheral blood. The CDR3: CASSFQRAATEAFF. The CDR3 nucleotides read TGTGCCAGCAGTTTTCAAAGAGCGGCCACTGAAGCTTTCTTT.